These 24 T cell receptor beta chains came from one sample sequenced in a study of control samples from healthy donors and cancer patients. Repertoires were generated with immunoSEQ multiplex PCR, while TCRdb's copy carries only in-frame clones and drops some. The sample consists of some 98,000 clones, less than 85% of them appearing once. The sample was PBMCs. The receptors derive from a man in his 70s with lung cancer.

In DNA, the CDR3 is TGTGCTAGTGGTCAGGAAAGTTCCTCCTACGAGCAGTACTTC. Amino acids: CASGQESSSYEQYF. This chain uses TRBV12-5 with TRBJ2-7; no clear D. Per the germline V gene, CDR1 is LGHNT and CDR2 is FRNRAP. CDR3 length: 14 residues. Trimming removed 5 bases from V and 0 bases from J, with 11 bases in between.

The chain uses TRBV23-1 and TRBJ1-1; D gene uncertain. TRBV23-1 is an open reading frame whose function is uncertain. This CDR3 has 14 amino acids. Trimming left V 4 bases short and J 2 bases short, with 11 bases between. The CDR3 sequence is CASSPSTGNTEAFF. DNA of the CDR3: TGCGCCAGCAGTCCGTCTACCGGAAACACTGAAGCTTTCTTT.

This chain joins TRBV2 and TRBJ1-3; 8 bases align to TRBD1. This CDR3 is 13 amino acids long. The V gene's germline CDR1 is SNHLY and CDR2 FYNNEI. The J segment lost 2 bases and the V segment lost 7 bases, leaving 1 base of the junction unmatched. As DNA, the CDR3 is TGTGCCAGCAAACAGGGGGCTGGAAACACCATATATTTT. It codes for CASKQGAGNTIYF.

The V and J genes are TRBV12-5 and TRBJ2-3; D not certain. Germline loops: CDR1 LGHNT, CDR2 FRNRAP. CDR3 length: 13 residues. Deletions cut 1 base from V and 4 bases from J, with 6 bases between. The CDR3 loop is CASGLEFSDTQYF. CDR3 nucleotides: TGTGCTAGTGGTTTGGAGTTTTCAGATACGCAGTATTTT.

The V call is TRBV30, the J call TRBJ1-6, with unresolved D. The CDR3 consists of 13 residues. Deletions cut 4 bases from V and 4 bases from J, with 8 bases between. The V gene's germline CDR1 is GTSNPN and CDR2 SVGIG (reference sequence). The CDR3 nucleotides read TGTGCCTGGAAACAGACTTATAATTCACCCCTCCACTTT. Residues: CAWKQTYNSPLHF.

A word on this clone: The same CDR3 can be traced to other DNA sequences in this sample. The gene calls are TRBV15 and TRBJ1-5; D gene uncertain. This CDR3 is built from 12 residues. CDR1 LNHNV and CDR2 YYDKDF come from the germline V gene (reference sequence). V gave up 0 bases and J gave up 7 bases, with 4 bases separating them. The CDR3 DNA reads as TGTGCCACCAGCAGAGATTACCAGCCCCAGCATTTT. This translates into CATSRDYQPQHF.

This clone occurred once. This chain connects TRBV27 to TRBJ2-7; TRBD2 might be the D (5 bases). Germline lookup yields CDR1 MNHEY and CDR2 SMNVEV (reference sequence). The V and J ends lost 0 bases and 3 bases respectively, with 12 bases between them. CDR3 length equals 15 residues. The CDR3 coding sequence is TGTGCCAGCAGTTTATCGAGACGGGGTTACTACGAGCAGTACTTC. Translating gives CASSLSRRGYYEQYF.

The V and J genes are TRBV19 and TRBJ2-6; 7 bases fit TRBD1. The germline V gene encodes CDR1 LNHDA and CDR2 SQIVND (reference sequence). Trimming removed 7 bases from V and 2 bases from J; junction bases left unmatched: 5. This CDR3 comprises 15 residues. CDR3: CASTQQGTGANVLTF. The CDR3 region has the DNA TGTGCCAGTACTCAACAGGGGACTGGGGCCAACGTCCTGACTTTC.

V gene TRBV24-1 combines with J gene TRBJ1-2; TRBD1 aligns across 7 bases. CDR1 is KGHDR and CDR2 is SFDVKD in the germline V gene. The CDR3 runs to 14 residues. The ends lost 2 bases at V and 7 bases at J; junction bases unmatched: 6. CDR3 DNA sequence: TGTGCCACCAGTGATTCCTCGACAGGGCCTGGCTACACCTTC. As protein: CATSDSSTGPGYTF.

V usage is TRBV19 and J usage is TRBJ2-5; D gene uncertain. CDR3 length: 13 residues. V shed 5 bases and J shed 5 bases, with 12 bases lying between them. Germline CDR1 LNHDA, CDR2 SQIVND (reference sequence). The DNA of the CDR3 is TGTGCCAGTAGTGCCCAAACCTGGGAGACCCAGTACTTC. Translation: CASSAQTWETQYF.

This rearrangement joins TRBV7-8 to TRBJ2-6; weak D call: TRBD2 (6 bases). Germline-derived CDR1 and CDR2 are SGHVS and FQNEAQ. The V end was cut by 5 bases, the J end by 10 bases, with 21 bases between. The CDR3 length is 16 residues. The CDR3 sequence: CASSLRANTAGNVLTF. In nucleotides, the CDR3 is TGTGCCAGCAGCCTCCGGGCCAACACGGCGGGGAACGTCCTGACTTTC. The complete variable domain, with remaining parts taken from reference TRBV7-8 and TRBJ2-6, reads GAGVSQSPRYKVAKRGQDVALRCDPISGHVSLFWYQQALGQGPEFLTYFQNEAQLDKSGLPSDRFFAERPEGSVSTLKIQRTQQEDSAVYLCASSLRANTAGNVLTFGAGSRLTVL.

The chain carries TRBV30 and TRBJ1-2; tentatively, D is TRBD1 (5 bases). Germline V gene lookup returns CDR1 GTSNPN and CDR2 SVGIG (reference sequence). Deletions cut 0 bases from V and 6 bases from J, with 20 bases between. This CDR3 contains 16 residues. As DNA, the CDR3 is TGTGCCTGGAGTGTAGGCAGGGTTAGGGGTTTGGATGGCTACACCTTC. Its translation is CAWSVGRVRGLDGYTF.

The rearrangement joins TRBV7-9 to TRBJ2-1; 9 nucleotides agree with TRBD2. Germline values: CDR1 SEHNR, CDR2 FQNEAQ (reference sequence). With V trimmed by 5 bases and J by 0 bases, 14 bases remained unmatched. CDR3 size: 19 residues. The CDR3 loop reads CASSPALRSGGRSYNEQFF. CDR3 DNA: TGTGCCAGCAGCCCGGCCCTTCGTAGCGGGGGTCGCTCCTACAATGAGCAGTTCTTC.

J is TRBJ1-1 and V is TRBV5-1, with no clear D. The V end lost 4 bases, the J end lost 4 bases, and 17 bases lay between the germline ends. This CDR3 has 15 residues. The germline CDR1 and CDR2 sequences are SGHRS and YFSETQ. CDR3 bases: TGCGCCAGCAGCGCCACCTTGGGATTTGTCACTGAAGCTTTCTTT. Translating it yields CASSATLGFVTEAFF.

The chain links TRBV2 to TRBJ2-3, with D perhaps assigned TRBD1 or TRBD2 (6 bases each). CDR3 length: 15 amino acids. Trimming took off 4 bases at V and 3 bases at J, with 14 bases between the two ends. Germline values: CDR1 SNHLY, CDR2 FYNNEI. The CDR3: CASSAEGGTTDTQYF. CDR3 coding DNA: TGTGCCAGCAGTGCGGAGGGGGGCACTACAGATACGCAGTATTTT.

The chain carries TRBV19 and TRBJ1-2, with 7 nucleotides matching TRBD1. Germline loops: CDR1 LNHDA, CDR2 SQIVND (reference sequence). The trim removed 7 bases at V and 4 bases at J, leaving 9 bases unmatched. The CDR3 contains 14 residues. CDR3 protein: CASIPGDRLYGYTF. Written as DNA, the CDR3 is TGTGCCAGTATCCCTGGGGACAGACTCTATGGCTACACCTTC.

The chain uses TRBV14 and TRBJ2-7; the D call may be TRBD1 or TRBD2 (5 bases each). The V end was cut by 2 bases, the J end by 3 bases, with 20 bases between. The CDR3 sequence is 17 residues long. Per germline, CDR1 SGHDN and CDR2 FVKESK. The CDR3 region is CASSQFPTGRLIYEQYF. DNA of the CDR3: TGTGCCAGCAGCCAATTTCCCACGGGACGTCTAATCTACGAGCAGTACTTC.

This clone has only one observation. The J gene is TRBJ1-1, the V gene TRBV5-5; D unresolved. V was pared by 1 base and J by 1 base, with 5 bases between. CDR1 is SGHKS, CDR2 YYEKEE, per germline (reference sequence). This CDR3 contains 13 residues. The CDR3 loop is CASSLSTNTEAFF. The DNA of the CDR3 is TGTGCCAGCAGCTTGTCCACGAACACTGAAGCTTTCTTT.

This clone has only one observation. The DNA of the CDR3 is TGTGCCAGCAGCCGTCTAAAAACAGGGACTGAGAGCGCAGATACGCAGTATTTT. Its translation: CASSRLKTGTESADTQYF. V and J are TRBV7-9 and TRBJ2-3, with D perhaps given as TRBD1 or TRBD2 (6 bases each). CDR3 length: 18 amino acids. The germline CDR1 and CDR2 sequences are SEHNR and FQNEAQ (reference sequence). V lost 5 bases to trimming and J lost 4 bases, with 25 bases between them.

The V call is TRBV6-5, the J call TRBJ2-3; D not resolved. The CDR3 is made up of 15 amino acids. Deletions cut 6 bases from V and 3 bases from J, with 16 bases between. Per the germline V gene, CDR1 is MNHEY and CDR2 is SVGAGI. DNA for the CDR3: TGTGCCAGCAGCCTCGGCGGCGGTGGGACAGATACGCAGTATTTT. Translation: CASSLGGGGTDTQYF.

This clone was seen a few times. CDR3 region: CAWSISRYQETQYF. In DNA, the CDR3 is TGTGCCTGGAGTATCTCAAGGTACCAAGAGACCCAGTACTTC. The rearrangement links TRBV30 to TRBJ2-5, with D unclear. With 2 bases removed from V and 0 bases from J, the gap between germline ends came to 10 bases. This CDR3 is built from 14 residues. CDR1 is GTSNPN, CDR2 SVGIG, per germline (reference sequence).

The CDR3 nucleotides are TGTGCCAGCAGCCAAAACCCAGGGGGGACCGGGGAGCTGTTTTTT. Residues: CASSQNPGGTGELFF. The chain carries TRBV3-1 (or the pseudogene TRBV3-2) and TRBJ2-2; D possibly corresponds to TRBD1 (7 bases). The CDR3 is made up of 15 amino acids. Germline V gene lookup returns CDR1 LGHDT and CDR2 YNNKEL (reference sequence). V was pared by 2 bases and J by 5 bases, with 12 bases between.

The V call is TRBV18, the J call TRBJ1-1, with D possibly TRBD1 on 5 matching bases. Germline lookup yields CDR1 KGHSH and CDR2 LQKENI. Trimming cost V 1 base and J 3 bases, with 9 bases left between them. The CDR3 consists of 14 residues. CDR3 DNA: TGTGCCAGCTCACCACAGGGGTGGGACACTGAAGCTTTCTTT. This codes for CASSPQGWDTEAFF.

V is TRBV6-1 and J is TRBJ2-4, with 8 positions matching TRBD2. Germline-derived CDR1 and CDR2 are MNHNS and SASEGT. J lost 8 bases, V lost 3 bases, and 9 bases had no gene match. The CDR3 totals 15 residues. CDR3 region: CASSESPAGGYIQYF. CDR3 bases: TGTGCCAGCAGTGAGTCCCCGGCGGGGGGATACATTCAGTACTTC.